This T cell receptor beta chain was identified in a study of shared clonotypes between healthy human individuals. About the study: Donor composition was a couple of women and a few men, aged 18 to 49. Researchers assigned three CD4 naive, three CD4 memory, two CD8 naive and one CD8 memory plate to each donor. Study-wide results and caveats: Among donors, the sharing of clonotypes was expected to be influenced by sequencing depth.

On this clone itself: Its matching antigen is unknown.

The protocol was immunoSEQ multiplex PCR, while the TCRdb copy is restricted to in-frame clones and leaves out a portion. Of 650,000 to 800,000 clones detected, about two thirds appear once; the ten largest clones hold under 2%. Naive CD4+ cells were CD45RA-selected; the remaining cells were memory. CDR1 and CDR2 from the germline V gene are LNHDA and SQIVND (reference sequence). CDR3 length equals 15 residues. Between the trimmed V and J ends, which lost 5 bases and 1 base, there was a span of 14 bases. The V call is TRBV19, the J call TRBJ1-1; D remains unclear. This sequence was found in a woman in her 30s in good health. The sequenced sample was memory CD4+ T cells sorted from blood. Subset given: CD45RA-negative fraction. The CDR3 reads CASSPGTKGNTEAFF. Written as DNA, the CDR3 is TGTGCCAGTAGTCCGGGAACCAAAGGGAACACTGAAGCTTTCTTT.